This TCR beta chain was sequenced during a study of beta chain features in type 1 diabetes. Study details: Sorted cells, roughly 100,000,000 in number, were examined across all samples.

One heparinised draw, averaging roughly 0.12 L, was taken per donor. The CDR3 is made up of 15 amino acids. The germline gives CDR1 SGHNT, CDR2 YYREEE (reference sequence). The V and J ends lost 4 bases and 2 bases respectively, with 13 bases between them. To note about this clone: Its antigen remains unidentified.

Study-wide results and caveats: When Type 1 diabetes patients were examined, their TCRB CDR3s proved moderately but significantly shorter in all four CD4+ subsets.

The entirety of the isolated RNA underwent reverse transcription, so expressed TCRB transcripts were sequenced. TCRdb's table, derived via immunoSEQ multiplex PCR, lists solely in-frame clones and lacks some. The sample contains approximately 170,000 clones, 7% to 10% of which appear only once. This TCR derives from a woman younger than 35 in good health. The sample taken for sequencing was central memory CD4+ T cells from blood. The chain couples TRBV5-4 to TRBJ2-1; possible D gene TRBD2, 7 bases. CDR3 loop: CASSRAGAPYNEQFF. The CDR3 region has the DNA TGTGCCAGCAGCCGGGCGGGGGCCCCCTACAATGAGCAGTTCTTC.